The clone carrying this T cell receptor (beta chain) was counted ten times or more. The CDR3 is 14 residues long. The V end was cut by 2 bases, the J end by 1 base, with 8 bases between. The germline gives CDR1 MDHEN, CDR2 SYDVKM. The data stem from a study of T cells of healthy individuals. TCRdb reprocessed the 5' RACE reads via MiXCR and lists one record per CDR3 protein. The sample holds 38,000 or so distinct CDR3 sequences, 3.5% to 5.5% seen once. The TCR was taken from a human donor in good health. The chain combines TRBV28 with TRBJ1-1; D is undetermined. CDR3: CASSLSAGNTEAFF. CDR3 DNA sequence: TGTGCCAGCAGTTTAAGCGCGGGGAACACTGAAGCTTTCTTT.